This T cell receptor (beta chain) came from a study of blood T cell repertoires in COVID-19. The CDR3 runs 16 residues. Looked up from germline, CDR1 is SGHNT and CDR2 is YYREEE (reference sequence). With V trimmed by 4 bases and J by 0 bases, 4 bases remained unmatched. Some clones are missing from TCRdb's copy, which holds only in-frame ones; the method was immunoSEQ multiplex PCR. The table has about 200,000 clones, roughly 80% seen once. One Seattle source followed patients from active infection through their disease course. V gene TRBV5-4 combines with J gene TRBJ2-6; 7 nucleotides agree with TRBD1. Sequencing was carried out using peripheral blood. The TCR originated in a woman in her forties with COVID-19, enrolled during active disease. The CDR3 DNA sequence: TGTGCCAGCAGCCGACAGGGATTCTCTGGGGCCAACGTCCTGACTTTC. Translation gives CASSRQGFSGANVLTF.